The text below deals with one TCR beta chain. Antigen specificity is unknown. This sample was taken from a study of beta chain features in type 1 diabetes. Study-level findings and limits: A pattern of fewer insertions and more deletions at VDJ junctions was seen in type 1 diabetes patients.

J gave up 6 bases and V 7 bases, and 8 bases lay outside the gene matches. This CDR3 has 14 amino acids. Germline V lookup: CDR1 MNHNY, CDR2 SVGAGI (reference sequence). Expressed TCRB transcripts got sequenced, as all isolated RNA was reverse transcribed. Profiling relied on immunoSEQ multiplex PCR, and the TCRdb table lists in-frame clones only, not all of them. Here the sample spans about 180,000 clones, less than 15% being singletons. Staining for CD45RO/CCR7/CD25/CD127/CD95/CD27 allowed sorting of CD4+ naive, central memory, regulatory and stem cell-like memory cells. Sequenced: central memory CD4+ T cells from blood. The chain couples TRBV6-6 to TRBJ2-1, with 8 bases fitting TRBD2. The source is a woman between 18 and 29 years old in good health. For the CDR3, the DNA is TGTGCCAGCACCACTAGCGGTCAAAGCAATGAGCAGTTCTTC. This codes for CASTTSGQSNEQFF.